A single T cell receptor beta chain is shown here with its context. This clone's antigen is unknown. There are no base qualities to consult, and no much larger clone falls within one base. This record comes from a study of T cell repertoires in cytomegalovirus infection (dated by TCRdb to between 2017 and 2020). Some background on the complete study: The peptide stimulations were aimed at well-studied HLA-B-restricted epitopes as well as recently identified HLA-C-restricted CMV epitopes, whose presentation resists viral immunomodulation. Donor HLA type was relevant to the analysis, because carriage of CMV infection together with the matching HLA type was indicated by public TCR beta signatures. On the study overall, not on this receptor specifically: In both this cohort and an independent cohort of some 380 donors, the cumulative frequency of public TCR beta family members distinguished carriers of CMV infection plus the relevant HLA type. The ex vivo response was dominated by HLA-C-restricted CMV-specific TCR beta clonotypes, which also provided the single most frequent clonotype in two of eight donors.

The sample's treatment or condition label, decoded: in vitro stimulation with specific CMV peptide epitopes to enrich CMV-specific T cells. Including the terminal cysteine and phenylalanine, the CDR3 comprises 15 residues. The entry retains the CDR3 DNA only, 45 bases that are in frame from base 1. Between the V and J ends, shortened by 2 bases and 5 bases respectively, the junction contains 16 bases. CDR1 and CDR2 are read off the germline V gene (reference sequence) as MNHEY and SMNVEV. This sample was sequenced with an Illumina HiSeq 1500. TCRdb trimmed the raw reads at Q25, called clones with MiXCR and kept productive beta chains. Rows are unified per CDR3 protein, each entry keeping the most common DNA and genes. The sample table shows 200,000 to 250,000 distinct CDR3 sequences, and about 40% are seen once. The top ten clonotypes cover 55% to 60% of the sample.

The starting material was CD8+ T cells from cultured PBMCs, obtained from culture after CMV antigen stimulation. The clonotype originates from a human donor in good health (CMV status not recorded). Some clones in this sample may be carry-over from other donors' samples. The V and J segments used are TRBV27 and TRBJ2-7; the D region possibly corresponds to TRBD2 (5 bases align). The DNA sequence is TGTGCCAGCAGTTTAACGAGGGCCCCTAACCACGAGCAGTACTTC. The translation is CASSLTRAPNHEQYF.